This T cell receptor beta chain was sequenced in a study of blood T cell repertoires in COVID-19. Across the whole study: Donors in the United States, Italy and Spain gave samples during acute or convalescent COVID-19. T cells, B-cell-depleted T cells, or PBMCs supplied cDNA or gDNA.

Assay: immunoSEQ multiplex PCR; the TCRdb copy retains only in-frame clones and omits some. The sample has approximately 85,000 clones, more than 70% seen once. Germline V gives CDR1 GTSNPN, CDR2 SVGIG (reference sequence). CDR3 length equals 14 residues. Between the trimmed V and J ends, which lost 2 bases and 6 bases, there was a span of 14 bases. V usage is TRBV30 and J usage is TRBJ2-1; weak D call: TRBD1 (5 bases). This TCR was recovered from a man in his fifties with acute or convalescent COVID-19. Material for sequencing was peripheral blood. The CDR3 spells CAWSRGSGRNEQFF. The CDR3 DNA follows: TGTGCCTGGAGTAGGGGCTCCGGGCGCAATGAGCAGTTCTTC.